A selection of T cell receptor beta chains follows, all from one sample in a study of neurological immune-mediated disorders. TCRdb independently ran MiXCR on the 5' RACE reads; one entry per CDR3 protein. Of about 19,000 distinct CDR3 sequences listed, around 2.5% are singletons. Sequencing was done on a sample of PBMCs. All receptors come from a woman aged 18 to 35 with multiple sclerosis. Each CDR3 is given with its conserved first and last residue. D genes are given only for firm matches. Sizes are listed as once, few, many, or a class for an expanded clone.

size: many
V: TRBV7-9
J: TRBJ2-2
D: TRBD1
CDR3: CASSLAGTGGTGELFF
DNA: TGTGCCAGCAGCTTAGCCGGGACAGGGGGGACCGGGGAGCTGTTTTTT

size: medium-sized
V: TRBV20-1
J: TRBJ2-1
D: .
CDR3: CSAREIRSYNEQFF
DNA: TGCAGTGCTAGAGAAATTCGCTCCTACAATGAGCAGTTCTTC

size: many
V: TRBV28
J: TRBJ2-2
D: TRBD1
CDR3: CASSPQGSGELFF
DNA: TGTGCCAGCAGTCCACAGGGGTCCGGGGAGCTGTTTTTT

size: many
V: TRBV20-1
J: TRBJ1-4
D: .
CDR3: CSAPWTGRLFF
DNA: TGCAGTGCCCCATGGACGGGCCGACTGTTTTTT

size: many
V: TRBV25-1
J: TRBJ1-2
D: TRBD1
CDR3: CASSEAGGASYGYTF
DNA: TGTGCCAGCAGTGAAGCAGGGGGTGCTAGCTATGGCTACACCTTC

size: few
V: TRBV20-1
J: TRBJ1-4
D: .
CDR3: CSATRTAFNEKLFF
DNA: TGCAGTGCCACGCGGACAGCTTTTAATGAAAAACTGTTTTTT

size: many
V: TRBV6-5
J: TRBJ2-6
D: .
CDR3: CASSRDLGSGANVLTF
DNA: TGTGCCAGCAGCCGGGATTTAGGATCTGGGGCCAACGTCCTGACTTTC

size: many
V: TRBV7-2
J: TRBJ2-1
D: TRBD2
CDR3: CASSRDGASGRNEQFF
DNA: TGTGCCAGCAGCCGGGACGGGGCTAGCGGGAGAAATGAGCAGTTCTTC

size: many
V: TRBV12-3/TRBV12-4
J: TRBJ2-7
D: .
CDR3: CASSTPGQIYEQYF
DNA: TGTGCCAGCAGTACCCCGGGACAAATCTACGAGCAGTACTTC

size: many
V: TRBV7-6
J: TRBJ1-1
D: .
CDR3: CASSLRAPREAFF
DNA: TGTGCCAGCAGCTTACGGGCCCCCAGGGAAGCTTTCTTT

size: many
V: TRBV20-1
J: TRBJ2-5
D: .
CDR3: CSARVGRPQETQYF
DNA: TGCAGTGCTAGAGTGGGCAGGCCGCAAGAGACCCAGTACTTC

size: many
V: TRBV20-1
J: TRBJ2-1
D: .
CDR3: CSARDARGATYNEQFF
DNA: TGCAGTGCTAGAGATGCTCGCGGGGCTACCTACAATGAGCAGTTCTTC

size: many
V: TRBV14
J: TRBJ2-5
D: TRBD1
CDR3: CASSLRTGAETQYF
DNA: TGTGCCAGCAGCCTCCGGACAGGGGCCGAGACCCAGTACTTC

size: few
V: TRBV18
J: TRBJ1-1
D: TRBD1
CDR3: CASIGTGATEAFF
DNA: TGTGCCAGTATAGGAACAGGGGCCACTGAAGCTTTCTTT

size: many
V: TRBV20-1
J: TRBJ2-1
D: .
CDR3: CSSGGLNEQFF
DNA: TGCAGTTCCGGAGGGCTCAATGAGCAGTTCTTC

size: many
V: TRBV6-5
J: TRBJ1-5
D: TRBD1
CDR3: CASSRDRDQPQHF
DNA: TGTGCCAGCAGCCGGGACAGGGATCAGCCCCAGCATTTT

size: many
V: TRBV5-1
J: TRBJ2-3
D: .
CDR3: CASSLRQTTDTQYF
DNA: TGCGCCAGCAGCTTGAGGCAGACCACAGATACGCAGTATTTT

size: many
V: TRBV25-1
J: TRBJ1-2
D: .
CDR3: CASSAIGSNYGYTF
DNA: TGTGCCAGCAGCGCCATCGGATCGAACTATGGCTACACCTTC

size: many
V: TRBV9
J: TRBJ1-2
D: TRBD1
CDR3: CASSTRPGQGLRGYTF
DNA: TGTGCCAGCAGCACCCGACCGGGACAGGGATTGAGGGGCTACACCTTC

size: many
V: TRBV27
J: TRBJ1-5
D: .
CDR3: CASSPTPRQPQHF
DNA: TGTGCCAGCAGTCCGACACCTCGTCAGCCCCAGCATTTT

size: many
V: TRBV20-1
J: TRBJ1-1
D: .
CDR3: CSARGNLGNTEAFF
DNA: TGCAGTGCTAGAGGTAACCTGGGGAACACTGAAGCTTTCTTT

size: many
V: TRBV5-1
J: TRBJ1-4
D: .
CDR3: CASSASTARGEKLFF
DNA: TGCGCCAGCAGCGCGTCAACAGCTCGAGGGGAAAAACTGTTTTTT

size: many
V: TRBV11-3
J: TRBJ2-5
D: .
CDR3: CASSLSNQGYETQYF
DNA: TGTGCCAGCAGCTTATCCAACCAGGGCTACGAGACCCAGTACTTC

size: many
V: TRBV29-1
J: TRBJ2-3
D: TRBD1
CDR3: CSVEGTGGVTDTQYF
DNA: TGCAGCGTTGAAGGGACAGGGGGCGTCACAGATACGCAGTATTTT

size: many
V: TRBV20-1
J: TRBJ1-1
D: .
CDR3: CSAWTGNTEAFF
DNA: TGCAGTGCTTGGACGGGGAACACTGAAGCTTTCTTT

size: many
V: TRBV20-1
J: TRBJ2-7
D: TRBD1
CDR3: CSAGTGGNEQYF
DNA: TGCAGTGCTGGGACAGGGGGGAACGAGCAGTACTTC

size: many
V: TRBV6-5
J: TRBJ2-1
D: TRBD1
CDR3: CASSGRSGTVSYNEQFF
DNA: TGTGCCAGCAGCGGACGATCCGGGACAGTCTCCTACAATGAGCAGTTCTTC

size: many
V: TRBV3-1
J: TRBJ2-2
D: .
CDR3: CASSFFEWDTGELFF
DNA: TGTGCCAGCAGCTTTTTTGAATGGGACACCGGGGAGCTGTTTTTT

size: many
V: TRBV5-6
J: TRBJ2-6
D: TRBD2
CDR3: CASSFRKRGDSGANVLTF
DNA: TGTGCCAGCAGCTTCCGTAAGCGGGGAGACTCTGGGGCCAACGTCCTGACTTTC

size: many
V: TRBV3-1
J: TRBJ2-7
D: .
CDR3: CASSQRLYSRISGSYEQYF
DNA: TGTGCCAGCAGCCAAAGGTTGTATTCGCGTATTAGCGGTTCCTACGAGCAGTACTTC

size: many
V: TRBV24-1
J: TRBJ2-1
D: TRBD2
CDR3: CATSPSRAGGSYNEQFF
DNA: TGTGCCACCAGCCCGAGTCGAGCGGGAGGTTCCTACAATGAGCAGTTCTTC

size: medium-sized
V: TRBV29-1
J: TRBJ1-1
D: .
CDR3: CSVEELAGRTEAFF
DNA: TGCAGCGTTGAAGAATTGGCAGGGCGGACTGAAGCTTTCTTT